This TCR beta chain was documented in a study of shared clonotypes between healthy human individuals. Some clones are missing from TCRdb's copy, which holds only in-frame ones; the method was immunoSEQ multiplex PCR. The sample yields 850,000 to 1,100,000 clones, approximately 77% seen once. This CDR3 has 16 amino acids. V dropped 1 base and J dropped 3 bases, with 10 bases sitting between them. Germline V gene lookup returns CDR1 LNHDA and CDR2 SQIVND (reference sequence). This TCR was recovered from a young man in good health. Some clones in this sample may be carry-over from other donors' samples. Sequencing was performed on memory CD4+ T cells from PBMCs. Regarding subset: CD45RA-negative fraction. V and J are TRBV19 and TRBJ2-6; D unclear. The CDR3 bases are TGTGCCAGTAGTATAGTGCGGCAGTTTGGGGCCAACGTCCTGACTTTC. It encodes CASSIVRQFGANVLTF.